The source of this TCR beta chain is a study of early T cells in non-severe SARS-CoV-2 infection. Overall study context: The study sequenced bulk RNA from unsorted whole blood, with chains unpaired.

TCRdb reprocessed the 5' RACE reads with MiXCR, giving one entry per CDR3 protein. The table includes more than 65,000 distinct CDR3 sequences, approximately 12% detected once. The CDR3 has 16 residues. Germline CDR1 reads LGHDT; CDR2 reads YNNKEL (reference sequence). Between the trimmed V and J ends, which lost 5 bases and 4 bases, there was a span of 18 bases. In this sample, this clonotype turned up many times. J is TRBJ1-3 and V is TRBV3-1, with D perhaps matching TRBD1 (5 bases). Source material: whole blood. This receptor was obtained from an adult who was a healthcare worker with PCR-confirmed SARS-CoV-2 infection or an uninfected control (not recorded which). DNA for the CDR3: TGTGCCAGCAGCTCGGGGGGAACCTCTTTGGGAAACACCATATATTTT. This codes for CASSSGGTSLGNTIYF.